The present entry profiles one T cell receptor beta chain with its context. Its antigen is unknown. The data originate from a study of T cell responses to AZD1222 COVID-19 vaccine. Study conclusions and caveats: Repertoire samples came only from after the peak T cell response. When two AZD1222 doses had been given, Spike-specific TCR breadth and depth rose. Donors were mostly white British, more females; clonal diversity possibly underestimated. A reported finding is that nearly half of spike-specific TCRs target unmutated variant regions.

Libraries were prepared by immunoSEQ multiplex PCR; TCRdb keeps only in-frame clonotypes and omits some of them. The sample includes around 150,000 clones, 65% to 90% seen only once; the top ten take 7.9%. Germline CDR1 LNHDA, CDR2 SQIVND (reference sequence). This CDR3 contains 14 residues. The V gene lost 3 bases and the J gene lost 2 bases, with 10 bases spanning the gap. The V call is TRBV19, the J call TRBJ2-5; perhaps TRBD2 as D (6 bases). The sample here was peripheral blood, taken 28 days after the second dose of the MenACWY control vaccine. The receptor's source is an adult who received the MenACWY meningococcal vaccine as a control. Here the CDR3 DNA reads TGTGCCAGTAGTATCCAGGGAGGACAAGAGACCCAGTACTTC. Translating gives CASSIQGGQETQYF.